The entry below gives a single T cell receptor (beta chain) sequence along with its context. The antigen remains unidentified. The data originate from a study of graft-versus-host responses after intestinal transplantation. Study information: Recipients received multivisceral, liver-intestinal, or isolated intestinal transplants.

Profiling relied on immunoSEQ multiplex PCR, and the TCRdb table lists in-frame clones only, not all of them. The table records 150,000 or so clones, 80% to 95% of them present only once. V gave up 5 bases and J gave up 0 bases; unmatched junction bases: 2. Germline V gives CDR1 GTSNPN, CDR2 SVGIG (reference sequence). The CDR3 extends over 13 amino acids. Study-wide results and caveats: The study found high graft-versus-host to host-versus-graft clonal ratios in allografts of patients with graft-donor T cell macrochimerism. Early post-transplant HvG declines showed an association with peak circulating GvH clone levels.

The starting material was unstimulated CD4+ T cells sorted from spleen or lymph node cells, obtained before intestinal transplant. The source is a human donor who received an intestinal transplant. V usage is TRBV30 and J usage is TRBJ2-7, with 9 bases lining up with TRBD2. CDR3 residues: CAWQLAGSYEQYF. The CDR3 bases are TGTGCCTGGCAACTAGCGGGCTCCTACGAGCAGTACTTC.